One and the same sample provided the 15 T cell receptor beta chains below, sequenced in a study of beta chain features in type 1 diabetes. Expressed TCRB transcripts were sequenced because the isolated RNA had all been reverse transcribed beforehand. Measured with immunoSEQ multiplex PCR; TCRdb has only the in-frame clones, and not every one. This table has 150,000 or so clones, around 10% appearing once. The material sequenced was central memory CD4+ T cells from blood. These receptors were obtained from a man aged 18 to 30 in good health.

The V call is TRBV6-1, the J call TRBJ2-7; no definite D call. This CDR3 region has 16 residues. Germline CDR1 reads MNHNS; CDR2 reads SASEGT. V lost 1 base and J lost 2, with 15 bases in between. The CDR3 DNA reads as TGTGCCAGCAGTGAAGGGTGGGAAAGACAAACCTACGAGCAGTACTTC. Protein product: CASSEGWERQTYEQYF.

On this clone itself: This may be a read error, as it is one base from a much larger clone. The rearrangement uses TRBV7-2 and TRBJ2-2, with TRBD1 matching 8 bases. This CDR3 comprises 16 residues. V gave up 1 base and J gave up 4 bases; unmatched junction bases: 5. Germline V gene sequence: CDR1 SGHTA, CDR2 FQGNSA. The CDR3 loop is CASSLVGRGRTGELFF. The CDR3 region has the DNA TGTGCCAGCAGCTTAGTTGGCAGGGGGCGCACCGGGGAGCTGTTTTTT.

This clone turned up a few times. The chain carries TRBV14 and TRBJ1-1; D possibly corresponds to TRBD1 (6 bases). The V end lost 4 bases, the J end lost 6 bases, and 12 bases lay between the germline ends. This CDR3 is built from 13 residues. Germline CDR1 and CDR2: SGHDN and FVKESK. CDR3 nucleotides: TGTGCCAGCAGCCTTCAGGGGAAGTCTGAAGCTTTCTTT. As protein: CASSLQGKSEAFF.

The DNA of the CDR3 is TGTGCCAGCAGGATCAGGGCCACAGATACGCAGTATTTT. Protein sequence: CASRIRATDTQYF. J is TRBJ2-3 and V is TRBV6-1, with a weak D call TRBD1 (5 bases). The CDR3 loop spans 13 amino acids. Between the trimmed V and J ends, which lost 6 bases and 2 bases, there was a span of 9 bases. Germline CDR1 is MNHNS and CDR2 is SASEGT.

This clone was seen only a few times. The rearrangement uses TRBV30 and TRBJ1-5; D is unresolved. CDR1 and CDR2 (germline): GTSNPN, SVGIG (reference sequence). V dropped 0 bases and J dropped 7 bases, with 10 bases sitting between them. The CDR3 contains 13 residues. CDR3 region: CAWSVAPEQPQHF. The DNA of the CDR3 is TGTGCCTGGAGTGTTGCCCCGGAACAGCCCCAGCATTTT.

The sample holds a few counts of this clone. The J gene is TRBJ2-2, the V gene TRBV27; 7 nucleotides align to TRBD1. The germline V gene encodes CDR1 MNHEY and CDR2 SMNVEV (reference sequence). CDR3 length: 13 amino acids. The V and J ends lost 2 bases and 6 bases, in that order; junction bases with no gene match: 0. The CDR3 DNA sequence: TGTGCCAGCAGTTTAAGGGGGCCCGGGGAGCTGTTTTTT. Translated: CASSLRGPGELFF.

This clone was observed a handful of times. This rearrangement joins TRBV19 to TRBJ1-1; tentative D call: TRBD1 (6 bases). There are 14 residues in the CDR3. CDR1 and CDR2 (germline): LNHDA, SQIVND (reference sequence). Trimming stripped 8 bases from V and 2 bases from J, with 15 bases between. The CDR3 loop is CASSPLGANTEAFF. Here the CDR3 DNA reads TGTGCCAGTTCCCCTTTGGGGGCAAACACTGAAGCTTTCTTT. Full variable domain (missing parts from reference TRBV19 and TRBJ1-1): DGGITQSPKYLFRKEGQNVTLSCEQNLNHDAMYWYRQDPGQGLRLIYYSQIVNDFQKGDIAEGYSVSREKKESFPLTVTSAQKNPTAFYLCASSPLGANTEAFFGQGTRLTVV.

DNA of the CDR3: TGTGCCAGCAGCCCCGAGCGTAGCTCCTACGAGCAGTACTTC. This sequence encodes CASSPERSSYEQYF. V gene TRBV7-6 combines with J gene TRBJ2-7; D gene uncertain. V lost 5 bases to trimming and J lost 0 bases, with 11 bases between them. Per the germline V gene, CDR1 is SGHVS and CDR2 is FNYEAQ. CDR3 length equals 14 residues.

DNA for the CDR3: TGTGCCAGCAGCTTAGTCCTGGGGAGCACCGGGGAGCTGTTTTTT. Its protein product is CASSLVLGSTGELFF. The chain couples TRBV7-7 to TRBJ2-2; possibly TRBD2 for D (5 bases). The germline V and J ends were trimmed by 1 base and 4 bases, with 10 bases remaining between them. The CDR3 length is 15 residues. CDR1 and CDR2 from the germline V gene are SSHAT and FNYEAQ (reference sequence).

This clone was detected many times. The chain couples TRBV27 to TRBJ2-1, with TRBD2 identical over 10 bases. The CDR3 covers 17 residues. J was trimmed by 0 bases and V by 6 bases; bases with no gene match: 8. Per germline, CDR1 MNHEY and CDR2 SMNVEV (reference sequence). This CDR3 reads CASRTSGHPSSYNEQFF. In nucleotides, the CDR3 is TGTGCCAGCAGGACTAGCGGGCACCCAAGCTCCTACAATGAGCAGTTCTTC.

The chain joins TRBV29-1 to TRBJ1-2; 11 positions agree with TRBD1. Germline values: CDR1 SQVTM, CDR2 ANQGSEA. J lost 4 bases, V lost 3 bases, and 4 bases had no gene match. The CDR3 extends over 14 amino acids. The CDR3 bases are TGCAGCGTTGATGGACAGGGGGCGTCCTATGGCTACACCTTC. Protein: CSVDGQGASYGYTF.

This clone turned up a few times. CDR3 DNA: TGTGCCAGCAGCGAAGAGGACAGGGTGATTGGCTACACCTTC. Residues: CASSEEDRVIGYTF. The chain joins TRBV5-6 to TRBJ1-2, with 8 positions matching TRBD1. V was pared by 4 bases and J by 7 bases, with 9 bases of the junction left unmatched. This CDR3 comprises 14 residues. The germline V gene has CDR1 SGHDT and CDR2 YYEEEE.

The chain couples TRBV28 to TRBJ1-4; D might be TRBD1 (5 bases). V gave up 5 bases and J gave up 5 bases, with 18 bases separating them. The CDR3 covers 16 residues. Germline loops: CDR1 MDHEN, CDR2 SYDVKM. CDR3 sequence reads: CASSLLRQKLNEKLFF. The CDR3 DNA reads as TGTGCCAGCAGTCTCCTCCGACAGAAACTGAATGAAAAACTGTTTTTT. Drawing the rest from reference TRBV28 and TRBJ1-4, the complete variable domain is DVKVTQSSRYLVKRTGEKVFLECVQDMDHENMFWYRQDPGLGLRLIYFSYDVKMKEKGDIPEGYSVSREKKERFSLILESASTNQTSMYLCASSLLRQKLNEKLFFGSGTQLSVL.

This clone was observed a few times. The V call is TRBV9, the J call TRBJ1-2; 10 bases map to TRBD1. V lost 6 bases, J lost 5 bases, and 10 bases stayed unmatched. Germline assignment: CDR1 SGDLS and CDR2 YYNGEE. CDR3 size: 15 residues. The CDR3 spells CASTSGDRGFYGYTF. The CDR3 nucleotides are TGTGCCAGCACGTCCGGGGACAGGGGTTTTTATGGCTACACCTTC.

This chain uses TRBV25-1 with TRBJ2-7; 8 nucleotides align to TRBD1. CDR1 and CDR2 from the germline V gene are MGHDK and SYGVNS. The V segment lost 6 bases and the J segment 7 bases; nucleotides outside the gene matches: 14. The CDR3 has 15 amino acids. In DNA form, the CDR3 reads TGTGCCAGCAGGGGCAGGGGGCTGGAAATGGGAGAGCAGTACTTC. It yields the protein CASRGRGLEMGEQYF.